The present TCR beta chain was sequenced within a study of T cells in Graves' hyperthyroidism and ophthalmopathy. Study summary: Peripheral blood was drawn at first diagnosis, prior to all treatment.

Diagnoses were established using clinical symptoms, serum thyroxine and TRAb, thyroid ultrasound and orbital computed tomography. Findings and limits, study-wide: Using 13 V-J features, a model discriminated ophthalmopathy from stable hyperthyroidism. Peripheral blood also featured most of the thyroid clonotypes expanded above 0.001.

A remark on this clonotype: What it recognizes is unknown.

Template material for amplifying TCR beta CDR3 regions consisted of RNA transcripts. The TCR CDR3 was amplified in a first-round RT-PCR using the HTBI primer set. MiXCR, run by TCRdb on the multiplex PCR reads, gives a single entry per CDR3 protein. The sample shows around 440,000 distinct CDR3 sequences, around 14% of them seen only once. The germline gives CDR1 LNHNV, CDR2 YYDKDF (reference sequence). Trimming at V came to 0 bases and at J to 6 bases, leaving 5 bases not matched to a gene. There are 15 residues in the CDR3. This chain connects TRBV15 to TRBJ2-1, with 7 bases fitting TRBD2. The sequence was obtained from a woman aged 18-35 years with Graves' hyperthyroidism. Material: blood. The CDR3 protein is CATSRELGGSNEQFF. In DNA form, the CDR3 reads TGTGCCACCAGCAGAGAATTGGGGGGGTCCAATGAGCAGTTCTTC. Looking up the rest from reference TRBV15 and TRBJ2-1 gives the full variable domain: DAMVIQNPRYQVTQFGKPVTLSCSQTLNHNVMYWYQQKSSQAPKLLFHYYDKDFNNEADTPDNFQSRRPNTSFCFLDIRSPGLGDTAMYLCATSRELGGSNEQFFGPGTRLTVL.